This T cell receptor (beta chain) was retrieved from a study of CD8 T cells in Susac syndrome. Study results and caveats: Where Susac syndrome CD4+ T cell repertoires were concerned, no clonal expansion was evident.

Trimming took 2 bases from V and 4 from J, leaving 11 bases between them. CDR3 length: 13 residues. Germline V CDR1 and CDR2: DFQATT, SNEGSKA (reference sequence). Random hexamers served to reverse transcribe roughly 0.45 to 1 ug RNA. In TCRdb, the immunoSEQ multiplex PCR reads were re-called with MiXCR into one record per CDR3 protein. The profile shows some 180,000 distinct CDR3 sequences, roughly 94% of them singletons. Note on this clonotype: What it recognizes is unknown.

The source material was CD4+ T cells from PBMCs. The chain couples TRBV20-1 to TRBJ2-5; possible D gene TRBD1, 5 bases. The source is a human donor with Susac syndrome. The CDR3 coding sequence is TGCAGTGCTAGAAATGGGGCAAGAGAGACCCAGTACTTC. Translation gives CSARNGARETQYF.